These 13 T cell receptor beta chains were sequenced from one sample in a study of HIV-infected children after antiretroviral therapy interruption. The TCR library was built from RNA with a 3' RACE protocol and unique molecular identifiers. TCRdb fed the 3' RACE reads into MiXCR, producing one record per CDR3 protein. The data contain about 89,000 distinct CDR3 sequences, about 6.9% of them singletons. The treatment was: PENTA 11 planned treatment interruption arm or continuous ART arm. The sample consisted of CD45RA+ CD4+ T cells from PBMCs, pooled from several time points, taken from a donor given antiretroviral therapy, either interrupted or continuous. The subset denotes: naive CD4+ CD45RA+ CD45RO- T cells. The receptors were gathered from a pool of human donors with HIV.

This clonotype was observed a handful of times. This chain uses TRBV4-1 with TRBJ2-5; no reliable D call. Between the trimmed V and J ends, which lost 4 bases and 1 base, there was a span of 10 bases. The length of the CDR3 is 14 residues. Germline CDR1 MGHRA, CDR2 YSYEKL. The CDR3 is CASSRSDIQETQYF. As DNA, the CDR3 is TGCGCCAGCAGCCGTTCCGACATCCAAGAGACCCAGTACTTC.

In its sample, this clonotype was seen a few times. The chain employs TRBV11-2 and TRBJ1-4; D is unclear. The CDR3 contains 15 residues. Germline values: CDR1 SGHAT, CDR2 FQNNGV. V was cut by 5 bases and J by 8 bases, with 18 bases left in between. The DNA of the CDR3 is TGTGCCAGCAGCCTCAATCGGATCGAGGGCGAAAAACTGTTTTTT. It encodes CASSLNRIEGEKLFF.

This clonotype is a singleton in its sample. The genes are TRBV23-1 and TRBJ2-2; no clear D gene. TRBV23-1 falls under the ORF class, with uncertain function. The CDR3 is 16 residues long. The V end lost 7 bases, the J end lost 0 bases, and 15 bases lay between the germline ends. DNA for the CDR3: TGCGCCAGCAAGTCCAGTGACCTACCGAACACCGGGGAGCTGTTTTTT. Amino acids: CASKSSDLPNTGELFF.

The sample holds many counts of this clonotype. The chain combines TRBV19 with TRBJ2-2, with a tentative D call TRBD1 (6 bases). Per germline, CDR1 LNHDA and CDR2 SQIVND (reference sequence). Trimming removed 3 bases from V and 0 bases from J, with 8 bases in between. The CDR3 extends over 15 amino acids. CDR3 residues: CASSMGTPNTGELFF. The CDR3 DNA follows: TGTGCCAGTAGTATGGGGACACCGAACACCGGGGAGCTGTTTTTT.

This clonotype was observed a handful of times. The chain uses TRBV9 and TRBJ1-4; D is ambiguous. V lost 0 bases, J lost 7 bases, and 13 bases lay in between. Germline CDR1 and CDR2: SGDLS and YYNGEE. This CDR3 has 15 amino acids. CDR3 in amino acids: CASSVGTGIGEKLFF. CDR3 in DNA: TGTGCCAGCAGCGTAGGGACGGGTATTGGTGAAAAACTGTTTTTT.

In this sample, this clonotype turned up a few times. This chain links TRBV6-5 with TRBJ2-5; 16 positions match TRBD2. CDR3 length equals 17 residues. CDR1 is MNHEY and CDR2 is SVGAGI in the germline V gene. V lost 1 base, J lost 4 bases, and 3 bases stayed unmatched. CDR3 residues: CASSYLGLAGGPETQYF. As DNA, the CDR3 is TGTGCCAGCAGTTACTTGGGACTAGCGGGAGGGCCAGAGACCCAGTACTTC.

The rearrangement links TRBV5-1 to TRBJ2-1; D remains ambiguous. Germline V gives CDR1 SGHRS, CDR2 YFSETQ. The length of the CDR3 is 12 residues. Trimming stripped 0 bases from V and 10 bases from J, with 8 bases between. The CDR3 DNA is TGCGCCAGCAGCTTGGATTTAGCCGAGCAGTTCTTC. Protein product: CASSLDLAEQFF.

This clonotype was seen at least ten times. The chain recombines TRBV7-2 with TRBJ2-3; TRBD1 matches 10 bases. The CDR3 loop spans 17 amino acids. Germline values: CDR1 SGHTA, CDR2 FQGNSA. With V trimmed by 5 bases and J by 8 bases, 16 bases remained unmatched. In nucleotides, the CDR3 is TGTGCCAGCAGCCCGCGTAGGGGACAGGGGATTGCGGTTACGCAGTATTTT. Residues: CASSPRRGQGIAVTQYF. Based on the CDR3 plus reference TRBV7-2 and TRBJ2-3, the full variable domain is GAGVSQSPSNKVTEKGKDVELRCDPISGHTALYWYRQSLGQGLEFLIYFQGNSAPDKSGLPSDRFSAERTGGSVSTLTIQRTQQEDSAVYLCASSPRRGQGIAVTQYFGPGTRLTVL.

The rearrangement links TRBV21-1 to TRBJ2-1; the table's D call, TRBD1, has no DNA check behind it. TRBV21-1 is a pseudogene segment. The length of the CDR3 is 14 residues. This CDR3 reads CASSYRTGYNEQFF. The CDR3 DNA reads TGTGCCAGCAGTTACAGGACTGGCTACAATGAGCAGTTCTTC.

This chain joins TRBV6-4 and TRBJ1-5; no clear D. CDR1 and CDR2 (germline): MRHNA, SNTAGT. This CDR3 is 12 amino acids long. V shed 2 bases and J shed 5 bases, with 4 bases lying between them. The CDR3, as DNA: TGTGCCAGCAGTGACAGGGATCAGCCCCAGCATTTT. Translating it yields CASSDRDQPQHF.

This clonotype was recorded many times. This rearrangement joins TRBV29-1 to TRBJ2-3; possibly TRBD2 for D (6 bases). CDR1 is SQVTM, CDR2 ANQGSEA, per germline. The V and J ends lost 4 bases and 2 bases respectively, with 13 bases between them. This CDR3 spans 14 amino acids. CDR3 protein: CSVGGVVFTDTQYF. The CDR3 DNA reads as TGCAGCGTTGGCGGGGTAGTCTTCACAGATACGCAGTATTTT.

Many counts were recorded for this clonotype. The CDR3 reads CASSTTTGSTEAFF. In nucleotides, the CDR3 is TGTGCCAGCTCAACGACAACAGGGAGCACTGAAGCTTTCTTT. The rearrangement uses TRBV18 and TRBJ1-1; tentatively, D is TRBD1 (6 bases). Trimming took off 5 bases at V and 4 bases at J, with 14 bases between the two ends. Germline assignment: CDR1 KGHSH and CDR2 LQKENI. The CDR3 consists of 14 residues.

This clonotype was found many times. The rearrangement uses TRBV29-1 and TRBJ2-7; possibly TRBD1 for D (6 bases). This CDR3 comprises 14 residues. Germline CDR1 is SQVTM and CDR2 is ANQGSEA. V was trimmed by 1 base and J by 2 bases, leaving 12 bases between them. CDR3 bases: TGCAGCGTTGAAGTGTCCAGGGGAGCCTACGAGCAGTACTTC. This encodes CSVEVSRGAYEQYF.